The present T cell receptor beta chain was sequenced within a study of PD-L1 blockade in urothelial cancer. Study context: From 2014, patients received atezolizumab, given as 1,200 mg intravenously every 3 weeks. T cells numbered a median of approximately 150,000 in the blood samples. Blood analyses occurred 3 weeks (second dose) and 6 weeks post treatment start.

Time point in this sample: pretreatment peripheral blood. Between 1 and 8 samples, pretreatment and on-treatment, were given by each patient. The data were produced by immunoSEQ multiplex PCR, yet TCRdb's version contains in-frame clones alone and is incomplete. The sample shows some 50,000 clones, 70% to 90% of them seen only once. This CDR3 is built from 12 residues. The V gene lost 6 bases and the J gene lost 2 bases, with 11 bases spanning the gap. CDR1 is SQVTM, CDR2 ANQGSEA, per germline. Sequencing used PBMCs, obtained around atezolizumab (anti-PD-L1) treatment. The rearrangement uses TRBV29-1 and TRBJ2-7, with no clear D. This clonotype was obtained from a woman aged 60-70 years with urothelial cancer. The CDR3 bases are TGCAGCGTCGCCACTAACCCCTACGAGCAGTACTTC. It encodes CSVATNPYEQYF.